Below, 11 T cell receptor beta chains from the same sample are listed, as sequenced in a study of blood T cell repertoires in COVID-19 (dated by TCRdb to the early 2020s). Libraries were constructed by the immunoSEQ multiplex PCR assay. Sourced from immuneACCESS, this table was stored by TCRdb with only in-frame sequences that have V and J called. A share of the clones is absent; for the studies checked, an unresolved V gene accounts for under half, and the remainder has no known explanation. Recorded for this sample are about 300,000 clones; 65% to 85% of them occurred a single time. The biggest ten clones account for more than 1.1% of the sample. Sequenced: peripheral blood. The receptors shown here come from a human donor with COVID-19, enrolled during active disease. The donor label of this sample is uncertain.

J is TRBJ2-1 and V is TRBV9; TRBD2 might be the D (7 bases). The V end was cut by 6 bases, the J end by 7 bases, with 23 bases between. The CDR3 is 16 residues long. Germline V gene lookup returns CDR1 SGDLS and CDR2 YYNGEE. The CDR3 region is CASTRGAGVQGNEQFF. CDR3 DNA sequence: TGTGCCAGCACCCGGGGGGCGGGAGTCCAGGGGAATGAGCAGTTCTTC.

The chain joins TRBV3-1 (or the pseudogene TRBV3-2) to TRBJ2-3, with D hard to call. The germline V gene has CDR1 LGHDT and CDR2 YNNKEL (reference sequence). There are 15 residues in the CDR3. Trimming removed 4 bases from V and 0 bases from J, with 11 bases in between. DNA for the CDR3: TGTGCCAGCAGCCGGCCCGGAGCTAGCACAGATACGCAGTATTTT. Its protein product is CASSRPGASTDTQYF.

V is TRBV9 and J is TRBJ2-6, with 8 bases that match TRBD1. The CDR3 is made up of 18 amino acids. CDR1 SGDLS and CDR2 YYNGEE come from the germline V gene. The junction had 9 bases not matched to a gene; V was cut back by 4 bases and J by 0 bases. CDR3 loop: CASSPQGQASSGANVLTF. For the CDR3, the DNA is TGTGCCAGCAGCCCTCAGGGACAGGCGAGCTCTGGGGCCAACGTCCTGACTTTC.

The table lists this clone with a few counts. V gene TRBV18 combines with J gene TRBJ2-3; TRBD2 aligns across 7 bases. From germline, CDR1 is KGHSH and CDR2 LQKENI. The CDR3 length is 16 residues. The J segment lost 1 base and the V segment lost 6 bases, leaving 10 bases of the junction unmatched. CDR3 nucleotide sequence: TGTGCCAGCTCCCCCGGGGAGGGTAGAGGCACAGATACGCAGTATTTT. Translation: CASSPGEGRGTDTQYF.

The CDR3 loop is CASRLRGSYGYTF. The CDR3, as DNA: TGTGCCAGCAGGCTTCGGGGGTCCTATGGCTACACCTTC. V and J are TRBV27 and TRBJ1-2, with a weak D call TRBD1 (5 bases). This CDR3 is built from 13 residues. CDR1 is MNHEY and CDR2 is SMNVEV in the germline V gene (reference sequence). V was pared by 6 bases and J by 4 bases, with 12 bases between.

The genes are TRBV5-1 and TRBJ2-1; 9 nucleotides line up with TRBD2. Trimming at V came to 1 base and at J to 5 bases, leaving 10 bases not matched to a gene. In germline, CDR1 is SGHRS, CDR2 YFSETQ. This CDR3 has 17 amino acids. The CDR3: CASSLLLAGPGDNEQFF. CDR3 DNA sequence: TGCGCCAGCAGCTTGCTCCTAGCGGGACCAGGGGACAATGAGCAGTTCTTC.

J is TRBJ2-7 and V is TRBV6-5; possibly TRBD1 for D (6 bases). CDR3 length equals 13 residues. Germline CDR1 and CDR2: MNHEY and SVGAGI. Trimming took 6 bases from V and 3 from J, leaving 12 bases between them. The CDR3 DNA sequence: TGTGCCAGCAGGCCGGGACACCTCTACGAGCAGTACTTC. Translating it yields CASRPGHLYEQYF.

The chain employs TRBV7-2 and TRBJ1-1; D not certain. Germline CDR1 is SGHTA and CDR2 is FQGNSA. CDR3 length equals 14 residues. Trimming stripped 4 bases from V and 6 bases from J, with 15 bases between. Here the CDR3 DNA reads TGTGCCAGCAGCTACCGGGAACCAACGCCTGAAGCTTTCTTT. It specifies CASSYREPTPEAFF.

This chain uses TRBV4-3 with TRBJ2-1; unclear D gene. This CDR3 is 13 amino acids long. V gave up 0 bases and J gave up 5 bases, with 5 bases separating them. The germline V gene encodes CDR1 LGHNA and CDR2 YSLEER. CDR3 residues: CASSQDRDNEQFF. The CDR3, as DNA: TGCGCCAGCAGCCAAGATCGAGACAATGAGCAGTTCTTC.

The J gene is TRBJ2-7, the V gene TRBV9; 10 bases agree with TRBD2. Germline CDR1 and CDR2: SGDLS and YYNGEE. The ends lost 2 bases at V and 1 base at J; junction bases unmatched: 3. This CDR3 has 15 residues. This chain's CDR3 is CASSVSGGVSYEQYF. The CDR3 DNA follows: TGTGCCAGCAGCGTGAGCGGGGGGGTGTCCTACGAGCAGTACTTC.

This rearrangement joins TRBV5-4 to TRBJ2-3, with D perhaps matching TRBD1 (7 bases). This CDR3 has 16 amino acids. Per the germline V gene, CDR1 is SGHNT and CDR2 is YYREEE (reference sequence). V lost 0 bases and J 2 bases, leaving 13 bases between the germline ends. This CDR3 is CASSLGGGTDTDTQYF. CDR3 DNA: TGTGCCAGCAGCTTGGGAGGCGGGACAGACACAGATACGCAGTATTTT.